One TCR beta chain is described in this entry. Its antigen is unknown. Base quality data are lacking; no much larger clone is found one base away. This sample stems from a study of blood T cell repertoires in COVID-19 (TCRdb year 2020). Context from the whole study: Samples covering the acute and convalescent phases of COVID-19 were provided by collaborators in the United States, Italy and Spain. The material from the prospective study consisted of cDNA or gDNA derived from T cells, B-cell-depleted T cells, or PBMCs. Subjects who had been exposed to COVID-19, were actively infected with it, or had recovered from it provided the deeply sampled blood TCRbeta repertoires that made up the dataset. The repertoires were released in a freely available public database meant as a resource for research on the immune response to SARS-CoV-2. The samples were drawn from the first 160 participants of the ongoing ImmuneRACE study and from 1,254 subjects provided by 6 global collaborators. Sample metadata almost always included a de-identified subject ID, COVID-19 status, age in years and sex. Where HLA class I and class II types were available, the types were taken from metadata supplied by the sample provider, not from assay-based typing. On the study overall, not on this receptor specifically: The amount of clinical and demographic metadata varied by source and participant and was provided uncurated.

CDR1 SNHLY and CDR2 FYNNEI were looked up in the germline V gene. The junction shows trimming of 4 bases on V and 1 base on J, plus 12 bases between the germline ends. From its cysteine to its phenylalanine, the CDR3 spans 15 amino acids. Just the 45-base CDR3 DNA is kept, in frame starting at base 1. TCRbeta CDR3 regions were amplified from genomic DNA using the immunoSEQ Assay, a bias-controlled multiplex PCR. The authors' pipeline ran thus. Nucleated cell counts per sample were estimated from amplification of reference gene primers within the assay. To quantify the absolute abundance of each unique TCRbeta CDR3 rearrangement, sequence reads were collapsed and filtered. For each sample, productive Simpson clonality was calculated as the square root of Simpson's diversity index across productive rearrangements. The immuneACCESS repertoire file appears here via TCRdb, limited to in-frame rearrangements. These files lack a portion of the clones; in checked studies, under half of the deficit traces to unresolved V genes, and the cause of the others is not known. V, J and clone size are taken as reported in that table, and D and trimming were inferred from the DNA itself. Counted in this sample were about 200,000 clones; approximately 84% of them appeared once. The top ten clones comprise 7.8% of the sample.

In Seattle, one collaborating source enrolled patients while the infection was active and tracked those patients longitudinally over the course of disease. Each collaborating institution followed its own protocols to collect whole blood in K2EDTA tubes. For TCRbeta analysis, collaborator samples were shipped as frozen whole blood, as isolated PBMCs, or as DNA extracted from either sample type. The TCR sequence derives from a woman aged 80 or older with COVID-19, enrolled during active disease. Recombination connected TRBV2 to TRBJ2-3; the D segment could be TRBD2, given 7 matching bases. The source material was peripheral blood. The CDR3: CASSAGAGGTDTQYF. DNA sequence: TGTGCCAGCAGTGCGGGGGCGGGGGGCACAGATACGCAGTATTTT.